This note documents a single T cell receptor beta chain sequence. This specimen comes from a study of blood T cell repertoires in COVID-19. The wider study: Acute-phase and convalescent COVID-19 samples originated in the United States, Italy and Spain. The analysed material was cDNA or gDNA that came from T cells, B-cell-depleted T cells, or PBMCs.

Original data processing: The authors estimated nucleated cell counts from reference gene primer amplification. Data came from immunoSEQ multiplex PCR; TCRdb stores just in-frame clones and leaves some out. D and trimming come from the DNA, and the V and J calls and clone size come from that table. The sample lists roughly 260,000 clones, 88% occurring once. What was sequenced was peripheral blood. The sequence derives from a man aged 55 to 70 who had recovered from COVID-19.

The CDR3 reads CASTLLAGGLQETQYF. The CDR3 DNA follows: TGTGCCAGCACCCTCCTGGCGGGGGGCTTACAAGAGACCCAGTACTTC. The chain has TRBV13 and TRBJ2-5; the match to TRBD2 covers 8 bases. The V gene end was trimmed by 7 bases and the J gene end by 2 bases; junction bases not matched to a gene: 12. Per the germline V gene, CDR1 is PRHDT and CDR2 is FYEKMQ (reference sequence). The CDR3 consists of 16 residues.